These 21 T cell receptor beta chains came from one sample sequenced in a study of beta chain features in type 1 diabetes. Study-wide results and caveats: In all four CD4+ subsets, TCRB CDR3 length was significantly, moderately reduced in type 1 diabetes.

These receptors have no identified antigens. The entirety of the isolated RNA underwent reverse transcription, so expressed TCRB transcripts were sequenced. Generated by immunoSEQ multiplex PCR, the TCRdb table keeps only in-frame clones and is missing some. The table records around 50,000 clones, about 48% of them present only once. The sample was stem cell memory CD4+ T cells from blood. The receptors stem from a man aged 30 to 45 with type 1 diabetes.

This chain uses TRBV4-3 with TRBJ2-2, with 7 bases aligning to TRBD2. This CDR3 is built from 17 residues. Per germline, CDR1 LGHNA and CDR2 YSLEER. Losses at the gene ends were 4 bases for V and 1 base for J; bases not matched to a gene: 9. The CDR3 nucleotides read TGCGCCAGCAGCCGAGACTCCGGGACTATGAACACCGGGGAGCTGTTTTTT. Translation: CASSRDSGTMNTGELFF.

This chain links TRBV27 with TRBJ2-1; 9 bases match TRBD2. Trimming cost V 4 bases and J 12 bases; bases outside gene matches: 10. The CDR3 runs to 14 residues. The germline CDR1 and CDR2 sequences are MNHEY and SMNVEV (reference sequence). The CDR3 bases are TGTGCCAGCAGTTCAGTAGCGGGAGCTCGGAGGCAGTTCTTC. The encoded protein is CASSSVAGARRQFF.

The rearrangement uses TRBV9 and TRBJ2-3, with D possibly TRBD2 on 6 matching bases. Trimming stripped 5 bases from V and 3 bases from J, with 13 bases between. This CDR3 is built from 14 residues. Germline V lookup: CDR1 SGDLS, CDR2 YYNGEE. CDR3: CASRGPRGTDTQYF. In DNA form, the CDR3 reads TGTGCCAGCAGGGGACCCCGGGGGACAGATACGCAGTATTTT. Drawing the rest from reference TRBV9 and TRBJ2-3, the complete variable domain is DSGVTQTPKHLITATGQRVTLRCSPRSGDLSVYWYQQSLDQGLQFLIQYYNGEERAKGNILERFSAQQFPDLHSELNLSSLELGDSALYFCASRGPRGTDTQYFGPGTRLTVL.

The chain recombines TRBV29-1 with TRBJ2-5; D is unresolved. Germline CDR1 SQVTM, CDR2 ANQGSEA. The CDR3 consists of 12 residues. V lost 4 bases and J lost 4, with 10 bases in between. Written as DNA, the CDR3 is TGCAGCGTTGCAGAGTTAATAGAGACCCAGTACTTC. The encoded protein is CSVAELIETQYF.

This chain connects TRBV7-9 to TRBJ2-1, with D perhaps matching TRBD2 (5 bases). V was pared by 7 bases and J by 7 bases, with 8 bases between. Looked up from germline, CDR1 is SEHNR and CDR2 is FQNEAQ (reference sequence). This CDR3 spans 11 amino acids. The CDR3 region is CASTPGNEQFF. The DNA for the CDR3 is TGTGCCAGCACCCCGGGGAATGAGCAGTTCTTC.

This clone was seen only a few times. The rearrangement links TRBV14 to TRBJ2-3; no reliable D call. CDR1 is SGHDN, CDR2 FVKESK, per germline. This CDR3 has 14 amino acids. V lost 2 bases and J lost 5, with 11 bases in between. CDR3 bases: TGTGCCAGCAGCCAATATCCACTTGAAGATACGCAGTATTTT. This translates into CASSQYPLEDTQYF.

CDR3 nucleotides: TGCGCCAGCAGCTTAGGACTAGCGGGAACTGCTTCCTACGAGCAGTACTTC. As protein: CASSLGLAGTASYEQYF. The genes are TRBV5-1 and TRBJ2-7, with 12 nucleotides matching TRBD2. Germline CDR1 and CDR2: SGHRS and YFSETQ. The CDR3 consists of 17 residues. Trimming cost V 2 bases and J 1 base; bases outside gene matches: 7.

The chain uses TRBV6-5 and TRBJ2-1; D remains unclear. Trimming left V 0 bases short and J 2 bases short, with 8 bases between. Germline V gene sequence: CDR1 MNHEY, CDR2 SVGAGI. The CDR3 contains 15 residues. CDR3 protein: CASSYSPVTYNEQFF. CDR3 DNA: TGTGCCAGCAGTTACTCGCCGGTCACCTACAATGAGCAGTTCTTC.

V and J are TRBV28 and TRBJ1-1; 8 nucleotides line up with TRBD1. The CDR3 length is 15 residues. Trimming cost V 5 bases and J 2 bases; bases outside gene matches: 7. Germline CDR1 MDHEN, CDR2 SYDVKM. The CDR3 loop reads CASSTPGTGNTEAFF. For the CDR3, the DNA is TGTGCCAGCAGTACCCCCGGGACAGGAAACACTGAAGCTTTCTTT.

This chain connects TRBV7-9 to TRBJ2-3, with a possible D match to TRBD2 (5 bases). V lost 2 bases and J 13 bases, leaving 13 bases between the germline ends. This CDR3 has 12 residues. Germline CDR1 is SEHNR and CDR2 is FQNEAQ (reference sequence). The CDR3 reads CASSLPGSQKYF. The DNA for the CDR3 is TGTGCCAGCAGCTTACCGGGGAGCCAGAAGTATTTT.

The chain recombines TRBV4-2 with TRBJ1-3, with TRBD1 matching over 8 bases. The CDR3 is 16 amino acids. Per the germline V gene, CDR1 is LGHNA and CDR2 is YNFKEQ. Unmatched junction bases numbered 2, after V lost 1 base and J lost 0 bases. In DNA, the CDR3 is TGTGCCAGCAGCCAAGGGGGACAGGCCTCTGGAAACACCATATATTTT. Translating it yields CASSQGGQASGNTIYF.

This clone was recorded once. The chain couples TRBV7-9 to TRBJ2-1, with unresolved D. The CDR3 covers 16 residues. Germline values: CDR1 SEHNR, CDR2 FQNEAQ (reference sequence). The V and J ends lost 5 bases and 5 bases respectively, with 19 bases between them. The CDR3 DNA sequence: TGTGCCAGCAGCGCCCTGATGAGGTCGATCGACAATGAGCAGTTCTTC. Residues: CASSALMRSIDNEQFF.

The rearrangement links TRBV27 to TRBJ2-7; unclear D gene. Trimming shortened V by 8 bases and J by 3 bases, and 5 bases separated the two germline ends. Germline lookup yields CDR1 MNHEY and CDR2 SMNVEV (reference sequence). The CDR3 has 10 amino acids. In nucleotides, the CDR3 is TGTGCCAGCGGAGTCTACGAGCAGTACTTC. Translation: CASGVYEQYF.

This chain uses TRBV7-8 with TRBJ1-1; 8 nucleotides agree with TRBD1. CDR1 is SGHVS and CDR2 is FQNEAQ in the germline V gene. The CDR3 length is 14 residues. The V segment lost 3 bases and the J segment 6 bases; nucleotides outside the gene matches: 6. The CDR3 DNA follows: TGTGCCAGCAGCTTTCTACAGGGGGTGGCTGAAGCTTTCTTT. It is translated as CASSFLQGVAEAFF.

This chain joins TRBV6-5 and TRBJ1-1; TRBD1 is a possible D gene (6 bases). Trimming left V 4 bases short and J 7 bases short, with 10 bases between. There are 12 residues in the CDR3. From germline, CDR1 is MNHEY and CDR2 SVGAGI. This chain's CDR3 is CASSWGPNEAFF. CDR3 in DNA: TGTGCCAGCAGTTGGGGGCCGAATGAAGCTTTCTTT.

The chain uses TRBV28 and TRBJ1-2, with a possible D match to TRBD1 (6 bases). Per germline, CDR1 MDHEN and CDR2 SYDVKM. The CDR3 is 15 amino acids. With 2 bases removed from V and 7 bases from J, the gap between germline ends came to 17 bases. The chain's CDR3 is CASSLGWGGLLGYTF. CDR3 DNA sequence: TGTGCCAGCAGTTTAGGGTGGGGGGGCTTACTTGGCTACACCTTC.

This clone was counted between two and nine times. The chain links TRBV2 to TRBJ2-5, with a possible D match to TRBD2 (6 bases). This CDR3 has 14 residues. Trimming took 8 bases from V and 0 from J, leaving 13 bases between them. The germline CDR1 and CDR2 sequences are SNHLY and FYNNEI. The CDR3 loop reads CASRGGNHQETQYF. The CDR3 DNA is TGTGCCAGCCGTGGAGGGAACCACCAAGAGACCCAGTACTTC.

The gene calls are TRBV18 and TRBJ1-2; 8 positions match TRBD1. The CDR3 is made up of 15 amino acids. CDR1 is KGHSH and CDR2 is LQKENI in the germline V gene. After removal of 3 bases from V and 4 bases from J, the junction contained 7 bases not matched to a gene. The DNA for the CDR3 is TGTGCCAGCTCACCCTCCGGGACAGGATCCTATGGCTACACCTTC. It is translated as CASSPSGTGSYGYTF.

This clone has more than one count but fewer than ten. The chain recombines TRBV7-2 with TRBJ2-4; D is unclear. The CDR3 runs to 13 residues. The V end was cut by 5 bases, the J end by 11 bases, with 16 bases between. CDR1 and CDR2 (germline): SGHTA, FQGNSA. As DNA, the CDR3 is TGTGCCAGCAGCACTCTTGTCGGGTTGGTTCAGTACTTC. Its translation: CASSTLVGLVQYF. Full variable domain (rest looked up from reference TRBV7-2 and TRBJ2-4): GAGVSQSPSNKVTEKGKDVELRCDPISGHTALYWYRQSLGQGLEFLIYFQGNSAPDKSGLPSDRFSAERTGGSVSTLTIQRTQQEDSAVYLCASSTLVGLVQYFGAGTRLSVL.

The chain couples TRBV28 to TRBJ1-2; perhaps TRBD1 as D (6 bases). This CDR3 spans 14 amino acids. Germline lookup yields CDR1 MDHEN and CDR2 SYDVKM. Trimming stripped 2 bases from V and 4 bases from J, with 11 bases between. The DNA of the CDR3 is TGTGCCAGCAGTTTACCTCTGGGGGCCTATGGCTACACCTTC. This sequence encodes CASSLPLGAYGYTF.

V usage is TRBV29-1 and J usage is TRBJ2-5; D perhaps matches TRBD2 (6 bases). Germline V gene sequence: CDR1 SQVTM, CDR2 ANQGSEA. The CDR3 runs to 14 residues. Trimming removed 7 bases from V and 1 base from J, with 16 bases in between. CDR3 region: CSAALGLLQETQYF. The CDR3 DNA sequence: TGCAGCGCCGCTCTGGGACTGCTCCAAGAGACCCAGTACTTC.